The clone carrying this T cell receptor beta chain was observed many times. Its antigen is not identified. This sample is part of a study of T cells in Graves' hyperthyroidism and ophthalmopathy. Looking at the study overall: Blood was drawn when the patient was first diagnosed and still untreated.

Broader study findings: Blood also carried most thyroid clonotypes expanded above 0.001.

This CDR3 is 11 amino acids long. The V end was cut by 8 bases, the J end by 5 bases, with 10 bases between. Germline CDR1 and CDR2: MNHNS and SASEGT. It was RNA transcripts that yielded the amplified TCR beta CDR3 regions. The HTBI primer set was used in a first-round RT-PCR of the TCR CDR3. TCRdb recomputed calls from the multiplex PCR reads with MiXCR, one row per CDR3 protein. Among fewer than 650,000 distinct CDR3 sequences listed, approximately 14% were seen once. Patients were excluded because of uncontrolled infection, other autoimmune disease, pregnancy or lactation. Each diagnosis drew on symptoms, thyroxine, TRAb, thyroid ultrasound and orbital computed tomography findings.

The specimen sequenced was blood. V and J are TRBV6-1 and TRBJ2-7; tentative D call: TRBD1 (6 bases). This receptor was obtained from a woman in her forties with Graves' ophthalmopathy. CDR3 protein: CASGRGNEQYF. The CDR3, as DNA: TGTGCCAGCGGCAGGGGCAACGAGCAGTACTTC.